Each of the 17 T cell receptor beta chains below was sequenced from the same sample in a study of T cell repertoires in cytomegalovirus infection. TCRdb re-analysed the reads in MiXCR, keeping a single row per CDR3 protein. The profile shows fewer than 850,000 distinct CDR3 sequences, 25% to 35% of them singletons. For these receptors, no antigen is known. This specimen was cultured CD8+ T cells from PBMCs, taken from culture after CMV antigen stimulation. The receptors shown here come from a human donor in good health (CMV status not recorded). Some clones in this sample may be carry-over from other donors' samples.

A word on this clonotype: Compared with germline, one end of the junction differs, possibly owing to a read error. The CDR3 spells CASSLEGQGSSPLHF. CDR3 bases: TGTGCCAGCAGCTTGGAGGGACAGGGCAGTTCACCCCTCCACTTT. The genes are TRBV5-3 and TRBJ1-6; 9 bases fit TRBD1. TRBV5-3 is filed as an ORF, its function uncertain. CDR3 length equals 15 residues.

The chain uses TRBV7-9 and TRBJ2-1; TRBD2 aligns across 11 bases. This CDR3 is 17 amino acids long. V dropped 5 bases and J dropped 9; count of bases not matched to a gene: 15. Germline CDR1 SEHNR, CDR2 FQNEAQ (reference sequence). The CDR3 sequence is CASSPTPSSGGRGEQFF. The CDR3 DNA is TGTGCCAGCAGCCCTACTCCGTCTAGCGGGGGGCGGGGTGAGCAGTTCTTC.

This clonotype has just a few counts. This rearrangement joins TRBV6-1 to TRBJ2-1; TRBD1 might be the D (6 bases). Germline V CDR1 and CDR2: MNHNS, SASEGT. CDR3 length: 14 amino acids. V lost 5 bases and J lost 7, with 15 bases in between. DNA for the CDR3: TGTGCCAGCAGTCCGGGACAACAGTTTAATGAGCAGTTCTTC. Translating gives CASSPGQQFNEQFF.

This chain uses TRBV7-9 with TRBJ1-1; 8 bases agree with TRBD1. Germline CDR1 and CDR2: SEHNR and FQNEAQ (reference sequence). V lost 2 bases to trimming and J lost 1 base; unmatched junction nucleotides: 3. The CDR3 is 15 amino acids. CDR3 sequence: CASSLQGAGNTEAFF. The CDR3, as DNA: TGTGCCAGCAGCTTACAGGGGGCCGGGAACACTGAAGCTTTCTTT.

There are many counts of this clonotype. This chain links TRBV7-2 with TRBJ2-1; D is possibly TRBD1 (6 bases). The V gene lost 3 bases and the J gene lost 2 bases, with 14 bases spanning the gap. Germline CDR1 and CDR2: SGHTA and FQGNSA. CDR3 length: 16 amino acids. The CDR3 is CASSFAWGQAYNEQFF. CDR3 in DNA: TGTGCCAGCAGCTTTGCATGGGGGCAGGCCTACAATGAGCAGTTCTTC.

This rearrangement joins TRBV12-3 or TRBV12-4 to TRBJ2-1, with 7 bases identical to TRBD2. The J segment lost 5 bases and the V segment lost 3 bases, leaving 10 bases of the junction unmatched. This CDR3 is 16 amino acids long. The CDR3 protein is CASSLPAGENHNEQFF. CDR3 DNA sequence: TGTGCCAGCAGTTTGCCCGCGGGGGAAAATCACAATGAGCAGTTCTTC.

The genes are TRBV6-5 and TRBJ2-2; 7 bases are shared with TRBD1. The CDR3 runs 17 residues. The germline gives CDR1 MNHEY, CDR2 SVGAGI. Unmatched junction bases numbered 8, after V lost 0 bases and J lost 4 bases. The DNA of the CDR3 is TGTGCCAGCAGTTACTCGGAGACAGGGAAGGTCACCGGGGAGCTGTTTTTT. Translation: CASSYSETGKVTGELFF.

This clonotype was detected ten times or more. The chain joins TRBV7-8 to TRBJ2-2, with 7 positions matching TRBD1. From germline, CDR1 is SGHVS and CDR2 FQNEAQ. CDR3 length: 15 amino acids. V lost 1 base, J lost 1 base, and 0 bases stayed unmatched. The chain's CDR3 is CASSLGTGNTGELFF. The CDR3 DNA follows: TGTGCCAGCAGCTTAGGGACAGGGAACACCGGGGAGCTGTTTTTT. Full variable domain (rest looked up from reference TRBV7-8 and TRBJ2-2): GAGVSQSPRYKVAKRGQDVALRCDPISGHVSLFWYQQALGQGPEFLTYFQNEAQLDKSGLPSDRFFAERPEGSVSTLKIQRTQQEDSAVYLCASSLGTGNTGELFFGEGSRLTVL.

This clonotype was recorded a few times. The chain joins TRBV7-6 to TRBJ1-2; a weak D match, TRBD1 (6 bases). Per the germline V gene, CDR1 is SGHVS and CDR2 is FNYEAQ. Trimming removed 5 bases at V and 7 bases at J, with 17 bases between. The CDR3 sequence is 14 residues long. CDR3: CASSQDGGQSGYTF. DNA of the CDR3: TGTGCCAGCAGCCAAGACGGGGGGCAATCTGGCTACACCTTC.

This clonotype has at least ten counts. CDR3 in amino acids: CASSLDALADGYTF. CDR3 bases: TGTGCCAGCAGCTTAGATGCGTTAGCCGATGGCTACACCTTC. The chain employs TRBV7-2 and TRBJ1-2; D not resolved. The V gene's germline CDR1 is SGHTA and CDR2 FQGNSA. This CDR3 contains 14 residues. Trimming cost V 1 base and J 6 bases, with 12 bases left between them.

The rearrangement joins TRBV19 to TRBJ1-1; D remains ambiguous. Per germline, CDR1 LNHDA and CDR2 SQIVND (reference sequence). The length of the CDR3 is 15 residues. V gave up 5 bases and J gave up 0 bases, with 13 bases separating them. CDR3 loop: CASSPDRRLNTEAFF. CDR3 sequence (DNA): TGTGCCAGTAGTCCCGACCGCCGCCTGAACACTGAAGCTTTCTTT.

This rearrangement joins TRBV6-5 to TRBJ2-1; D may be TRBD2 (6 bases). V gave up 2 bases and J gave up 2 bases, with 16 bases separating them. This CDR3 has 17 residues. Germline V gives CDR1 MNHEY, CDR2 SVGAGI. The CDR3 DNA reads TGTGCCAGCAGTTACAACGCGGGGACCCCGCCCTACAATGAGCAGTTCTTC. It translates to CASSYNAGTPPYNEQFF.

J is TRBJ2-1 and V is TRBV19; D is possibly TRBD1 or TRBD2 (6 bases each). In germline, CDR1 is LNHDA, CDR2 SQIVND (reference sequence). V lost 6 bases and J lost 1, with 13 bases in between. The CDR3 has 15 residues. CDR3 in DNA: TGTGCCAGTAGCCCCTGGGGGGCATCCTACAATGAGCAGTTCTTC. Amino acids: CASSPWGASYNEQFF.

The chain joins TRBV4-1 to TRBJ1-1; D unclear. Between the trimmed V and J ends, which lost 4 bases and 3 bases, there was a span of 12 bases. Germline-derived CDR1 and CDR2 are MGHRA and YSYEKL. The CDR3 runs to 14 residues. The CDR3 DNA reads TGCGCCAGCAGCCCCGACGCAGAACACACTGAAGCTTTCTTT. Amino acids: CASSPDAEHTEAFF.

The chain uses TRBV11-2 and TRBJ2-2; D is uncertain. The V gene's germline CDR1 is SGHAT and CDR2 FQNNGV. Deletions cut 8 bases from V and 3 bases from J, with 7 bases between. CDR3 length: 12 amino acids. CDR3 DNA sequence: TGTGCCAGCCGGATGGACACCGGGGAGCTGTTTTTT. Protein sequence: CASRMDTGELFF.

The V call is TRBV20-1, the J call TRBJ1-2; D is unclear. The CDR3 length is 11 residues. Germline lookup yields CDR1 DFQATT and CDR2 SNEGSKA (reference sequence). V lost 4 bases to trimming and J lost 6 bases, with 9 bases between them. CDR3 amino acids: CSANPGDGYTF. CDR3 coding DNA: TGCAGTGCTAACCCCGGTGATGGCTACACCTTC.

The chain combines TRBV4-2 with TRBJ2-1; D assignment may be TRBD1 or TRBD2 (6 bases each). The CDR3 sequence is 17 residues long. CDR1 LGHNA and CDR2 YNFKEQ come from the germline V gene. Trimming cost V 0 bases and J 1 base, with 13 bases left between them. Written as DNA, the CDR3 is TGTGCCAGCAGCCAAGAGGGGGGCGGGGTTTCCTACAATGAGCAGTTCTTC. It is translated as CASSQEGGGVSYNEQFF.